The present entry profiles one TCR beta chain with its context. The CDR3 covers 14 residues. Trimming left V 3 bases short and J 0 bases short, with 9 bases between. Germline CDR1 is SQVTM and CDR2 is ANQGSEA. The sample comes from a study of OX40 agonist ivuxolimab in advanced cancers. Measured with immunoSEQ multiplex PCR; TCRdb has only the in-frame clones, and not every one. This sample yields approximately 92,000 clones, of which roughly 80% are seen a single time; 4.5% to 5.5% belongs to the top ten. The rearrangement joins TRBV29-1 to TRBJ1-3; D gene uncertain. This specimen consisted of CD4+ or CD8+ T cells sorted from blood, obtained in a trial of the OX40 agonist ivuxolimab. This clonotype originated in an adult with an advanced solid tumor such as melanoma, head and neck, liver or kidney cancer. CDR3 region: CSVDRHASGNTIYF. CDR3 bases: TGCAGCGTTGATAGACATGCCTCTGGAAACACCATATATTTT.